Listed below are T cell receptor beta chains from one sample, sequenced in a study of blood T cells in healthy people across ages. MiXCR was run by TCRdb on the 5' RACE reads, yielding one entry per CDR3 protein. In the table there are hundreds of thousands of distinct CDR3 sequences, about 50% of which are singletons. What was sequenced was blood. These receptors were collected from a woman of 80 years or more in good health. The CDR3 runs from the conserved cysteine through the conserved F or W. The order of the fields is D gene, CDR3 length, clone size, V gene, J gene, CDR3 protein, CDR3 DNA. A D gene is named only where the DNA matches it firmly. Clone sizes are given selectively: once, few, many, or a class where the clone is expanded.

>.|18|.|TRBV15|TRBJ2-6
CATSRWADTGSGANVLTF
TGTGCCACCAGCAGGTGGGCGGATACAGGATCTGGGGCCAACGTCCTGACTTTC
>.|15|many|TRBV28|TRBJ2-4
CASSLRGVGQYIQYF
TGTGCCAGCAGTTTAAGGGGAGTGGGTCAATACATTCAGTACTTC
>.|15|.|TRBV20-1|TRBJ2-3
CSAKTGTSITDTQYF
TGCAGTGCAAAAACCGGGACTTCCATTACAGATACGCAGTATTTT
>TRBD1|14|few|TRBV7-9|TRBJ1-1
CASSWGQQNTEAFF
TGTGCCAGCAGCTGGGGACAGCAGAACACTGAAGCTTTCTTT
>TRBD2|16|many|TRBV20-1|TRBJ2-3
CSATVAAGEGTDTQYF
TGCAGTGCTACCGTAGCGGCGGGAGAGGGAACAGATACGCAGTATTTT
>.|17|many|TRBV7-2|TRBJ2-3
CASSLGVGGGVTDTQYF
TGTGCCAGCAGCTTAGGCGTAGGGGGAGGCGTCACAGATACGCAGTATTTT
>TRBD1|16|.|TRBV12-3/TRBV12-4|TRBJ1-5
CASSSRQGGGKKPQHF
TGTGCCAGCAGTTCCAGACAGGGAGGCGGCAAAAAGCCCCAGCATTTT
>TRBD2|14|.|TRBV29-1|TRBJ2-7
CSVNGGLAGVEQYF
TGCAGCGTCAACGGGGGACTAGCGGGAGTCGAGCAGTACTTC
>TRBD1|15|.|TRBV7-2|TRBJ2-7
CASRFRDRGYYEQYF
TGTGCCAGCAGGTTCCGGGACAGGGGGTACTACGAGCAGTACTTC
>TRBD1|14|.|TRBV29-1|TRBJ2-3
CSVDAGGPGDTQYF
TGCAGCGTTGACGCAGGGGGCCCCGGAGATACGCAGTATTTT
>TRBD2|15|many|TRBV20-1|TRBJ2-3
CSAPVAGGLGDTQYF
TGCAGTGCCCCGGTAGCGGGGGGCCTTGGAGATACGCAGTATTTT
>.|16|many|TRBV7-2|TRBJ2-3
CASSLAGPLSTDTQYF
TGTGCCAGCAGCTTAGCAGGTCCTCTCAGCACAGATACGCAGTATTTT
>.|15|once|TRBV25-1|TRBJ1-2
CASSDVRGPNYGYTF
TGTGCCAGCAGCGACGTCAGGGGCCCTAACTATGGCTACACCTTC
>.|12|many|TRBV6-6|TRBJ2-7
CASKGRGYEQYF
TGTGCCAGCAAGGGCAGGGGCTACGAGCAGTACTTC
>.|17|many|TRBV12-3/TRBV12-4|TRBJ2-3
CASSPWGGMNGADTQYF
TGTGCCAGCAGCCCCTGGGGAGGAATGAATGGCGCAGATACGCAGTATTTT
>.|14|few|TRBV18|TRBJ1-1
CASSSNDPDTEAFF
TGTGCCAGCTCATCTAATGACCCGGACACTGAAGCTTTCTTT
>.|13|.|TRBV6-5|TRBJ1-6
CASSSYINSPLHF
TGTGCCAGCAGCTCCTATATTAATTCACCCCTCCACTTT
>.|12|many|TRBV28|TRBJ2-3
CASSSSRDTQYF
TGTGCCAGCAGTTCCAGCCGAGATACGCAGTATTTT
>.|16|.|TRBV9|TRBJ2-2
CASSVATWVGTGELFF
TGTGCCAGCAGCGTAGCTACGTGGGTGGGCACCGGGGAGCTGTTTTTT
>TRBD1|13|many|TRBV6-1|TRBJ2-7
CASISGQGSAQYF
TGTGCCAGCATCTCGGGACAGGGGAGCGCGCAGTACTTC
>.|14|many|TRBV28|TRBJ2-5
CASSLRGGQETQYF
TGTGCCAGCAGTTTAAGAGGGGGCCAAGAGACCCAGTACTTC
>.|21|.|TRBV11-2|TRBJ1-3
CASSLNNAIVTGARSGNTIYF
TGTGCCAGCAGCTTAAATAACGCGATTGTGACTGGGGCACGCTCTGGAAACACCATATATTTT
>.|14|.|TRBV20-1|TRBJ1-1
CSARKGIMNTEAFF
TGCAGTGCAAGGAAGGGGATCATGAACACTGAAGCTTTCTTT
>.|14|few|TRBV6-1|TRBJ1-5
CASSPSGGNQPQHF
TGTGCCAGCAGTCCTTCTGGGGGAAATCAGCCCCAGCATTTT
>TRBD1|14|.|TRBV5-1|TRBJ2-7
CASSREGTGGEQYF
TGCGCCAGCAGCCGGGAGGGGACAGGGGGTGAGCAGTACTTC
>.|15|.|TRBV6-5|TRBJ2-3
CASSYSGARTDTQYF
TGTGCCAGCAGTTACTCGGGCGCTCGCACAGATACGCAGTATTTT
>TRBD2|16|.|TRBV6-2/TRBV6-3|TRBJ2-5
CASSPGLAGYLREQYF
TGTGCCAGCAGCCCTGGACTAGCGGGATACCTACGAGAGCAGTACTTC
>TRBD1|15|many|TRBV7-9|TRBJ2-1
CASSQDRGRGNEQFF
TGTGCCAGCAGCCAGGACAGGGGACGGGGCAATGAGCAGTTCTTC
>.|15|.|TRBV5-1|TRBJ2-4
CASSLGGTAKNIQYF
TGCGCCAGCAGCTTGGGTGGTACGGCCAAAAACATTCAGTACTTC
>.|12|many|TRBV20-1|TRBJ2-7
CSARDSAYEQYF
TGCAGTGCACGAGACTCCGCCTACGAGCAGTACTTC
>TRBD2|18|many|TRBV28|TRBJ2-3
CASSSDPGLAVSTDTQYF
TGTGCCAGCAGTTCCGATCCGGGACTAGCGGTGAGCACAGATACGCAGTATTTT